This T cell receptor (beta chain) originates from a study of graft-versus-host responses after intestinal transplantation. Study at large: Each of the recipients got a multivisceral, liver-intestinal, or isolated intestinal transplant.

Clones were sequenced by immunoSEQ multiplex PCR, and TCRdb holds only the in-frame ones, with some missing. The table records 4,800 or so clones, roughly two thirds of them present only once. Findings and caveats of the study: The authors found GvH clones in recipient marrow, some appearing first in ileum or blood.

CDR3 length equals 15 residues. The trim removed 3 bases at V and 5 bases at J, leaving 4 bases unmatched. Germline V gives CDR1 MRHNA, CDR2 SNTAGT. On this clone: The antigen is undetermined.

The TCR originated in a human patient who received an intestinal transplant, so some T cells may come from the graft donor. V is TRBV6-4 and J is TRBJ2-1; 10 bases are a match to TRBD2. The sample here was PBMCs, taken 541 days after intestinal transplant. The CDR3 sequence: CASSEAAGGNNEQFF. CDR3 DNA: TGTGCCAGCAGTGAAGCAGCGGGGGGGAACAATGAGCAGTTCTTC.